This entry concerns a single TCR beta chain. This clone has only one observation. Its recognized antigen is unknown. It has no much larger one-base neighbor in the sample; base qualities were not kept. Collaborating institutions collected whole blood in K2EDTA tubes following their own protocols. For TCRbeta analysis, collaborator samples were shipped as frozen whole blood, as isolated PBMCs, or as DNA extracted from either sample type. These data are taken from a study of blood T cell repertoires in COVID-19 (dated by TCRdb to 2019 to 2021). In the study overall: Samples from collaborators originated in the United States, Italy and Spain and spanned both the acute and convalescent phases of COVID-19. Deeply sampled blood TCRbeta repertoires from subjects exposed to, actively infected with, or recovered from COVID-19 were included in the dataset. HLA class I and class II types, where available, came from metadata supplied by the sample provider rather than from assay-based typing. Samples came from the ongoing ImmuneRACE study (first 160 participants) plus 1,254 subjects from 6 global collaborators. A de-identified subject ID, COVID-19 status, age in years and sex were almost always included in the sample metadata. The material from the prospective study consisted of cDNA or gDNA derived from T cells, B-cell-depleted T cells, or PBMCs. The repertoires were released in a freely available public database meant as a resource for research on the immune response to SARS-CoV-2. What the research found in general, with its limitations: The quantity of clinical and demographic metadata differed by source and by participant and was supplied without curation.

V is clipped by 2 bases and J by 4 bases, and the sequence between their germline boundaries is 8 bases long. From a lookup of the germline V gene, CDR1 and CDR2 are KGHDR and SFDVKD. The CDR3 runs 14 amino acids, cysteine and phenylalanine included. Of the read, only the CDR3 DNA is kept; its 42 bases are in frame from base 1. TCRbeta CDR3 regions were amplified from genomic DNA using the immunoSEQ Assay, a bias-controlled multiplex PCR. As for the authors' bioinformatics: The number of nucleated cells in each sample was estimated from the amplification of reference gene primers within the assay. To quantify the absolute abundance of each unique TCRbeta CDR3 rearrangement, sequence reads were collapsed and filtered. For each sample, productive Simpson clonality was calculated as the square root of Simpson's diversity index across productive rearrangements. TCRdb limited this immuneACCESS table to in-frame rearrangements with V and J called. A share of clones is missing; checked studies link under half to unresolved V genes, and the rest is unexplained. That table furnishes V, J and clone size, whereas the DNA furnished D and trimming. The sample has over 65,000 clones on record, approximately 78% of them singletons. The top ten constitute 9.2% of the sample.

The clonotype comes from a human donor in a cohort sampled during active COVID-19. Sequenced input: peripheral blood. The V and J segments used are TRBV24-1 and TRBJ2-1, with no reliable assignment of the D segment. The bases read TGTGCCACCAGTGATTCCAGGTCTTACAATGAGCAGTTCTTC. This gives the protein CATSDSRSYNEQFF.